The clone carrying this TCR beta chain was seen only a few times. Under the authors' procedure: The authors estimated nucleated cell counts from reference gene primer amplification. Generated by immunoSEQ multiplex PCR, the TCRdb table keeps only in-frame clones and is missing some. For V, J and clone size, that table is used; D and trimming come from the DNA. The sample contains 80,000 to 95,000 clones, about 76% of which appear only once. These data are taken from a study of blood T cell repertoires in COVID-19. Looking at the study overall: Whether acute or convalescent, the COVID-19 samples came from the United States, Italy and Spain. PBMCs, B-cell-depleted T cells, or T cells provided the cDNA or gDNA that made up the material.

The sample consisted of peripheral blood. This clonotype originated in an elderly woman with active or convalescent COVID-19.

CDR3 protein: CASSLNQGRQYF. CDR3 DNA sequence: TGTGCCAGCAGCTTAAATCAGGGTCGACAGTATTTT. The V call is TRBV7-3, the J call TRBJ2-3; tentative D call: TRBD1 (5 bases). V lost 1 base, J lost 12 bases, and 11 bases lay in between. This CDR3 region has 12 residues. CDR1 is SGHTA, CDR2 FQGTGA, per germline.